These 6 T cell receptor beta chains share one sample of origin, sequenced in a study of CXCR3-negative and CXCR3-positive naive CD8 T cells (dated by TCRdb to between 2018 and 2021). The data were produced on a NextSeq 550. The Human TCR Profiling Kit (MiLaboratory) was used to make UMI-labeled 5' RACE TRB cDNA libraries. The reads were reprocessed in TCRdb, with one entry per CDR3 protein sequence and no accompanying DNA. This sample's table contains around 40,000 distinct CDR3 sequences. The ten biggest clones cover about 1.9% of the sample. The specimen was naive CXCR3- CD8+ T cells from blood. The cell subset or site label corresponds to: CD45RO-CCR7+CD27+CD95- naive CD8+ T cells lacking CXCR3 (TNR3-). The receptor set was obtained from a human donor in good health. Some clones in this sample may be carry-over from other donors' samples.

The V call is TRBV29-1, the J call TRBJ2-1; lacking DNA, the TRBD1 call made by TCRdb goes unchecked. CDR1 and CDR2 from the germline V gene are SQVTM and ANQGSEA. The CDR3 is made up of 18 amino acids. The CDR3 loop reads CSVEDPNSSGTGYNEQFF.

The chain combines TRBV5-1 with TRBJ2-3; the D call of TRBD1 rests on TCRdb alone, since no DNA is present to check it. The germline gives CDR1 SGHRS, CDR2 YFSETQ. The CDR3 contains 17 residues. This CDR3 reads CASSLEPGQGGTDTQYF.

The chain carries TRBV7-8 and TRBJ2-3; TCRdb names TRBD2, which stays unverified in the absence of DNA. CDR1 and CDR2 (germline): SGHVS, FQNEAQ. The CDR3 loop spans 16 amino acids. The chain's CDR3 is CASSQLAVRGADTQYF.

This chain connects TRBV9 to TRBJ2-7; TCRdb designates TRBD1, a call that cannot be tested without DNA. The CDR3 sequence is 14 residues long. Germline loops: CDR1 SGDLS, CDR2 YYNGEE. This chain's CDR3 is CASSDSGEDYEQYF.

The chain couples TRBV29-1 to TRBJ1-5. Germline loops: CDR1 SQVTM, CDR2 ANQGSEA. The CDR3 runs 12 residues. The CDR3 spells CSVAFGDQPQHF.

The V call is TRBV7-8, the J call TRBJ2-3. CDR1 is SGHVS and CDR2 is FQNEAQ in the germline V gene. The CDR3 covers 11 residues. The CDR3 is CASRYTDTQYF.